The T cell receptor (beta chain) described here comes from a study of metastatic and nonmetastatic thyroid tumors. Study information: The authors compared repertoires across blood and tumor or nodule tissue from malignant and benign thyroid patients. Study observations and caveats: It was reportedly found that TCR beta diversity was significantly higher in malignant thyroid tumors than in benign nodules, a difference seen in both blood and tumor samples.

V dropped 7 bases and J dropped 6 bases, with 16 bases sitting between them. This CDR3 region has 14 residues. Germline values: CDR1 LNHDA, CDR2 SQIVND (reference sequence). In the original analysis: Clinicopathological groups of papillary thyroid cancer showed CDR3 differences that were used to build a distant-metastasis classifier. TCRdb re-clonotyped the PCR reads through MiXCR. TCRdb's processing, not the authors' own work, is the source of the V and J calls. The sample contains about 70,000 clones, 15% to 20% of which appear only once. Nobody among the patients had been given any treatment before thyroid surgery. On this clone itself: Its antigen is undetermined.

The specimen sequenced was blood. The source of this sequence is a female donor with papillary thyroid cancer or a benign thyroid nodule (not recorded which). Some clones in this sample may be carry-over from other donors' samples. This chain connects TRBV19 to TRBJ2-1; D is unclear. CDR3 sequence (DNA): TGTGCCAGTACCAAACGATCCCGGTCCAATGAGCAGTTCTTC. Protein sequence: CASTKRSRSNEQFF. Using reference TRBV19 and TRBJ2-1 for the parts outside the CDR3, the full variable domain is DGGITQSPKYLFRKEGQNVTLSCEQNLNHDAMYWYRQDPGQGLRLIYYSQIVNDFQKGDIAEGYSVSREKKESFPLTVTSAQKNPTAFYLCASTKRSRSNEQFFGPGTRLTVL.